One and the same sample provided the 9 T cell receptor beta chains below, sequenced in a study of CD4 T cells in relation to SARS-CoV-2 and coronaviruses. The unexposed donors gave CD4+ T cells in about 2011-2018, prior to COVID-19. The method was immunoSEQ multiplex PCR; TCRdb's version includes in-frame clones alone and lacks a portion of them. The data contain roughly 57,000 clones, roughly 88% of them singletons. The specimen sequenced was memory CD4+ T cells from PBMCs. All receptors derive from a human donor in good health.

The CDR3 sequence: CASSLAQGPYEQYF. The DNA of the CDR3 is TGTGCCAGCAGCTTGGCCCAGGGACCCTACGAGCAGTACTTC. The chain has TRBV5-5 and TRBJ2-7; either TRBD1 or TRBD2 may fit D (5 bases each). CDR3 size: 14 residues. V was clipped by 0 bases and J by 2 bases, with 9 bases between them. Germline V CDR1 and CDR2: SGHKS, YYEKEE (reference sequence). The entire variable domain, with the rest obtained from reference TRBV5-5 and TRBJ2-7, is as follows: DAGVTQSPTHLIKTRGQQVTLRCSPISGHKSVSWYQQVLGQGPQFIFQYYEKEERGRGNFPDRFSARQFPNYSSELNVNALLLGDSALYLCASSLAQGPYEQYFGPGTRLTVT.

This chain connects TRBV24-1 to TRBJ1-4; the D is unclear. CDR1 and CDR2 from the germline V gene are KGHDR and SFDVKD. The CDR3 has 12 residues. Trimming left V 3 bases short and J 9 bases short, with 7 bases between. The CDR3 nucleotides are TGTGCCACCAGTGATCCCGATAAAAAACTGTTTTTT. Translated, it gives CATSDPDKKLFF.

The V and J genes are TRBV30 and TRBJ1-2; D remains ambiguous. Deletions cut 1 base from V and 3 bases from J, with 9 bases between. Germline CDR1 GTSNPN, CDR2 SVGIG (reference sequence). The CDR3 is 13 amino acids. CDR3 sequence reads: CAWSATEDYGYTF. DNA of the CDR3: TGTGCCTGGAGTGCTACGGAGGACTATGGCTACACCTTC.

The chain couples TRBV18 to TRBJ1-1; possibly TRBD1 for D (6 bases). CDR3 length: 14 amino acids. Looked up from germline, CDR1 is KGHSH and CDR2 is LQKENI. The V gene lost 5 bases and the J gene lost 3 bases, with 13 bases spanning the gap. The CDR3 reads CASSEQGGDTEAFF. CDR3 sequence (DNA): TGTGCCAGCTCAGAACAGGGTGGAGACACTGAAGCTTTCTTT.

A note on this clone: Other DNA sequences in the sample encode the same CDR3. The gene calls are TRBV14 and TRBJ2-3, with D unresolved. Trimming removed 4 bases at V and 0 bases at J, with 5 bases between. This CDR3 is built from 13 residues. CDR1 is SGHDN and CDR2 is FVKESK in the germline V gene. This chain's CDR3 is CASSPLSTDTQYF. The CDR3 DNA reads TGTGCCAGCAGCCCCCTCAGCACAGATACGCAGTATTTT. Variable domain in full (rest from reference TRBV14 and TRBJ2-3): EAGVTQFPSHSVIEKGQTVTLRCDPISGHDNLYWYRRVMGKEIKFLLHFVKESKQDESGMPNNRFLAERTGGTYSTLKVQPAELEDSGVYFCASSPLSTDTQYFGPGTRLTVL.

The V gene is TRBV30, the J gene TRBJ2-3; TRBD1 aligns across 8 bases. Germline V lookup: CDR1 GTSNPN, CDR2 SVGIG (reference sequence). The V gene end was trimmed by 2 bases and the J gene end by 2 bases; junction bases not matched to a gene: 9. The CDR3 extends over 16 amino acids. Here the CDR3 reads CAWSTGGPSYTDTQYF. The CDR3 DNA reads TGTGCCTGGAGTACAGGGGGACCTAGTTACACAGATACGCAGTATTTT.

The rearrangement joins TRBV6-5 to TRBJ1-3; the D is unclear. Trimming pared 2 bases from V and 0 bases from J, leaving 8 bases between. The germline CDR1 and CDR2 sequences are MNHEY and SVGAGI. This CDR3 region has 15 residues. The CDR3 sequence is CASSYEGRSGNTIYF. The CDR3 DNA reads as TGTGCCAGCAGTTACGAAGGGCGCTCTGGAAACACCATATATTTT.

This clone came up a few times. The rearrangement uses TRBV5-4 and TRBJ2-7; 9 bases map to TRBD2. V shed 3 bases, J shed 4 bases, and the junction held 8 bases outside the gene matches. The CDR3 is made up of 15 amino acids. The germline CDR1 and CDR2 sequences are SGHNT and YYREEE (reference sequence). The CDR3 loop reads CASSSGGSGSYEQYF. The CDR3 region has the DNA TGTGCCAGCAGCTCAGGTGGTAGCGGGAGTTACGAGCAGTACTTC.

The CDR3 DNA sequence: TGTGCCAGCAGCGGCAGGGGAGCGTCGCTCGGCACAGATACGCAGTATTTT. Translated, it gives CASSGRGASLGTDTQYF. The J gene is TRBJ2-3, the V gene TRBV9, with a tentative D call TRBD1 (6 bases). Germline CDR1 SGDLS, CDR2 YYNGEE. With 3 bases removed from V and 1 base from J, the gap between germline ends came to 18 bases. This CDR3 spans 17 amino acids.